The next 27 T cell receptor beta chains were all read from a single sample in a study of immune evolution from preneoplasia to lung adenocarcinoma. The data were produced by immunoSEQ multiplex PCR, yet TCRdb's version contains in-frame clones alone and is incomplete. Of roughly 38,000 clones in the sample, about 74% were seen once. Sequencing input: FFPE invasive lung adenocarcinoma tissue. Every receptor here comes from a person aged 55-75 years with lung adenocarcinoma.

The rearrangement uses TRBV2 and TRBJ1-1; TRBD1 might be the D (5 bases). V was trimmed by 2 bases and J by 5 bases, leaving 12 bases between them. Germline V gene lookup returns CDR1 SNHLY and CDR2 FYNNEI. This CDR3 is 14 amino acids long. The CDR3 region has the DNA TGTGCCAGCAGTGAATTGGGGGAGAGGACTGAAGCTTTCTTT. Encoded protein: CASSELGERTEAFF.

Only one count was recorded for this clone. The V gene is TRBV6-1, the J gene TRBJ2-7; D unresolved. The germline V and J ends were trimmed by 5 bases and 5 bases, with 19 bases remaining between them. The CDR3 contains 15 residues. The germline CDR1 and CDR2 sequences are MNHNS and SASEGT. CDR3 in amino acids: CASSQGKPFMDEQYF. The CDR3 DNA reads as TGTGCCAGCAGTCAAGGGAAGCCCTTCATGGACGAGCAGTACTTC.

The chain recombines TRBV7-3 with TRBJ1-5; D might be TRBD1 (5 bases). From germline, CDR1 is SGHTA and CDR2 FQGTGA. V was pared by 5 bases and J by 7 bases, with 12 bases between. This CDR3 is built from 13 residues. CDR3 sequence: CASSLSGNQPQHF. The CDR3 DNA follows: TGTGCCAGCAGCCTGTCAGGGAACCAGCCCCAGCATTTT.

With respect to this clone: Other DNA variants within this sample encode the same CDR3. The chain uses TRBV18 and TRBJ1-1, with D unresolved. V lost 6 bases to trimming and J lost 2 bases, with 10 bases between them. Looked up from germline, CDR1 is KGHSH and CDR2 is LQKENI. This CDR3 has 13 residues. The CDR3 spells CASSPGANTEAFF. The CDR3 coding sequence is TGTGCCAGCTCCCCGGGTGCTAACACTGAAGCTTTCTTT.

The chain recombines TRBV6-5 with TRBJ2-3; D is tentatively TRBD1 or TRBD2 (5 bases each). This CDR3 has 14 residues. V lost 0 bases and J 3 bases, leaving 7 bases between the germline ends. Germline assignment: CDR1 MNHEY and CDR2 SVGAGI. CDR3 DNA: TGTGCCAGCAGTTACTCGGGGGAAACAGATACGCAGTATTTT. Encoded protein: CASSYSGETDTQYF.

The chain couples TRBV2 to TRBJ2-7; TRBD2 matches at 8 bases. There are 14 residues in the CDR3. Per germline, CDR1 SNHLY and CDR2 FYNNEI. After removal of 8 bases from V and 4 bases from J, the junction contained 10 bases not matched to a gene. The CDR3 DNA reads as TGTGCCAGCGTCGAGGGGACTAGTCTATACGAGCAGTACTTC. It codes for CASVEGTSLYEQYF.

This chain links TRBV6-1 with TRBJ1-2, with a weak D call TRBD1 (6 bases). From germline, CDR1 is MNHNS and CDR2 SASEGT. The CDR3 is 16 amino acids. Trimming took off 3 bases at V and 0 bases at J, with 14 bases between the two ends. The CDR3 is CASSDGWGATNYGYTF. The CDR3 region has the DNA TGTGCCAGCAGTGATGGGTGGGGGGCCACTAACTATGGCTACACCTTC.

The gene calls are TRBV5-1 and TRBJ2-2, with 9 bases aligning to TRBD1. Germline values: CDR1 SGHRS, CDR2 YFSETQ. Unmatched junction bases numbered 4, after V lost 0 bases and J lost 7 bases. The CDR3 is 15 amino acids. CDR3 in amino acids: CASSLVGQGGGELFF. CDR3 nucleotides: TGCGCCAGCAGCTTGGTGGGACAGGGCGGCGGGGAGCTGTTTTTT.

V and J are TRBV29-1 and TRBJ2-3; 8 nucleotides match TRBD2. The ends lost 7 bases at V and 2 bases at J; junction bases unmatched: 8. The CDR3 totals 14 residues. Germline CDR1 and CDR2: SQVTM and ANQGSEA. The CDR3 DNA sequence: TGCAGCGGGGCACTAGCGGCCTACACAGATACGCAGTATTTT. Translating gives CSGALAAYTDTQYF.

The chain combines TRBV5-1 with TRBJ1-1; no clear D gene. There are 13 residues in the CDR3. Between the trimmed V and J ends, which lost 5 bases and 1 base, there was a span of 9 bases. CDR1 is SGHRS and CDR2 is YFSETQ in the germline V gene. The CDR3 nucleotides are TGCGCCAGCAGTCCTGGGGAGAACACTGAAGCTTTCTTT. Protein product: CASSPGENTEAFF.

J is TRBJ2-1 and V is TRBV7-2, with 13 nucleotides matching TRBD2. Germline trimming cut 6 bases from V and 7 bases from J; bases unmatched to any gene: 6. This CDR3 region has 15 residues. CDR1 is SGHTA, CDR2 FQGNSA, per germline. The CDR3 protein is CASSPGTSGTNEQFF. The CDR3 DNA is TGTGCCAGCAGTCCTGGGACTAGCGGGACGAATGAGCAGTTCTTC.

The CDR3 sequence: CASSSGWTNEKLFF. The DNA for the CDR3 is TGTGCCAGCAGTTCCGGATGGACAAATGAAAAACTGTTTTTT. This chain links TRBV6-5 with TRBJ1-4; a possible D gene is TRBD1 (5 bases). Per the germline V gene, CDR1 is MNHEY and CDR2 is SVGAGI. The V end was cut by 4 bases, the J end by 5 bases, with 11 bases between. The CDR3 sequence is 14 residues long.

This chain uses TRBV7-9 with TRBJ1-5; 7 nucleotides match TRBD1. Germline CDR1 is SEHNR and CDR2 is FQNEAQ (reference sequence). The length of the CDR3 is 15 residues. V was clipped by 3 bases and J by 2 bases; unmatched bases: 4. In DNA, the CDR3 is TGTGCCAGCAGCTTTGGCCAGGGGGGCAATCAGCCCCAGCATTTT. As protein: CASSFGQGGNQPQHF.

The genes are TRBV28 and TRBJ2-4, with D possibly matching TRBD2 (7 bases). From germline, CDR1 is MDHEN and CDR2 SYDVKM. With 7 bases removed from V and 1 base from J, the gap between germline ends came to 14 bases. This CDR3 is 15 amino acids long. This CDR3 is CASNGRGAAKNIQYF. Written as DNA, the CDR3 is TGTGCCAGCAACGGTCGGGGGGCGGCCAAAAACATTCAGTACTTC.

The chain joins TRBV29-1 to TRBJ2-2; D is possibly TRBD1 (6 bases). V was pared by 3 bases and J by 4 bases, with 12 bases between. Per germline, CDR1 SQVTM and CDR2 ANQGSEA. The CDR3 contains 14 residues. This CDR3 reads CSVDVVGGTGELFF. CDR3 bases: TGCAGCGTTGACGTAGTAGGGGGCACCGGGGAGCTGTTTTTT.

The chain employs TRBV9 and TRBJ2-3; D gene unclear. The CDR3 totals 13 residues. Between the trimmed V and J ends, which lost 3 bases and 6 bases, there was a span of 11 bases. Germline CDR1 SGDLS, CDR2 YYNGEE. The CDR3 reads CASSARLVDTQYF. The CDR3, as DNA: TGTGCCAGCAGCGCCCGACTGGTCGATACGCAGTATTTT.

This clone was observed a handful of times. The gene calls are TRBV7-9 and TRBJ2-3, with 13 bases fitting TRBD2. Germline V gene lookup returns CDR1 SEHNR and CDR2 FQNEAQ (reference sequence). This CDR3 has 17 amino acids. V lost 5 bases to trimming and J lost 3 bases; unmatched junction nucleotides: 8. CDR3 sequence: CASSPGGTSGITDTQYF. The CDR3 DNA reads as TGTGCCAGCAGCCCAGGAGGGACTAGCGGGATTACAGATACGCAGTATTTT.

V gene TRBV28 combines with J gene TRBJ2-1; D perhaps matches TRBD2 (5 bases). The germline V gene has CDR1 MDHEN and CDR2 SYDVKM. The CDR3 totals 15 residues. V lost 5 bases and J lost 4, with 15 bases in between. CDR3 residues: CASSPPEDSYNEQFF. As DNA, the CDR3 is TGTGCCAGCAGTCCACCCGAGGACTCTTACAATGAGCAGTTCTTC.

The chain links TRBV6-6 to TRBJ2-7; TRBD2 matches at 9 bases. This CDR3 contains 14 residues. The V gene's germline CDR1 is MNHNY and CDR2 SVGAGI (reference sequence). J was trimmed by 2 bases and V by 2 bases; bases with no gene match: 1. The CDR3 bases are TGTGCCAGCAGTTACGGCGGGAGGGCCTACGAGCAGTACTTC. Its translation: CASSYGGRAYEQYF.

The gene calls are TRBV30 and TRBJ1-3; possible D gene TRBD1, 6 bases. CDR1 GTSNPN and CDR2 SVGIG come from the germline V gene (reference sequence). The CDR3 is 15 residues long. Trimming removed 2 bases at V and 1 base at J, with 12 bases between. The CDR3 region is CAWSTTGKSGNTIYF. CDR3 in DNA: TGTGCCTGGAGTACCACAGGGAAGTCTGGAAACACCATATATTTT.

This rearrangement joins TRBV27 to TRBJ2-3; D is undetermined. The germline V gene has CDR1 MNHEY and CDR2 SMNVEV (reference sequence). The V and J ends lost 8 bases and 0 bases respectively, with 15 bases between them. The CDR3 contains 15 residues. The CDR3 region has the DNA TGTGCCAGCCGCAGGCGAGAGACTAGCACAGATACGCAGTATTTT. This sequence encodes CASRRRETSTDTQYF.

This clone was observed a handful of times. The V and J genes are TRBV5-8 and TRBJ2-1; TRBD2 aligns across 7 bases. After removal of 4 bases from V and 3 bases from J, the junction contained 10 bases not matched to a gene. The CDR3 sequence is 16 residues long. The germline V gene encodes CDR1 SGHTS and CDR2 YDEGEE. The CDR3: CASSLTVGTIYNEQFF. CDR3 coding DNA: TGTGCCAGCAGCCTAACGGTCGGGACTATCTACAATGAGCAGTTCTTC.

The chain is built from TRBV28 and TRBJ1-1; 7 bases align to TRBD1. Trimming removed 5 bases from V and 4 bases from J; junction bases left unmatched: 7. The CDR3 covers 14 residues. CDR1 is MDHEN, CDR2 SYDVKM, per germline. CDR3 sequence (DNA): TGTGCCAGCAGTCCCACAGGGGTAGGCACTGAAGCTTTCTTT. It encodes CASSPTGVGTEAFF.

The chain is built from TRBV18 and TRBJ1-4; TRBD1 matches 9 bases. The length of the CDR3 is 13 residues. Per germline, CDR1 KGHSH and CDR2 LQKENI. With V trimmed by 3 bases and J by 8 bases, 1 base remained unmatched. In DNA form, the CDR3 reads TGTGCCAGCTCACCGGGACAGGGCGAAAAACTGTTTTTT. It yields the protein CASSPGQGEKLFF.

This chain uses TRBV7-8 with TRBJ2-7, with D possibly TRBD2 on 5 matching bases. Germline CDR1 and CDR2: SGHVS and FQNEAQ. The CDR3 length is 15 residues. The V gene lost 2 bases and the J gene lost 8 bases, with 19 bases spanning the gap. The CDR3 bases are TGTGCCAGCAGCTTAAACCCGGGATTGGAGTCTCAGCAGTACTTC. This encodes CASSLNPGLESQQYF.

The chain joins TRBV18 to TRBJ1-4; TRBD1 matches at 7 bases. V gave up 4 bases and J gave up 6 bases; unmatched junction bases: 5. The CDR3 length is 14 residues. Germline V gives CDR1 KGHSH, CDR2 LQKENI. This chain's CDR3 is CASSLRQGYEKLFF. CDR3 in DNA: TGTGCCAGCTCACTCAGACAGGGCTATGAAAAACTGTTTTTT.

The chain joins TRBV18 to TRBJ2-3; 10 bases fit TRBD1. The germline V gene encodes CDR1 KGHSH and CDR2 LQKENI. V lost 4 bases and J lost 6; bases outside the gene matches: 7. The CDR3 consists of 15 residues. In DNA, the CDR3 is TGTGCCAGCTCACGCATCCGGGACAGGGGTGATACGCAGTATTTT. Protein sequence: CASSRIRDRGDTQYF.